Below, 26 T cell receptor beta chains from the same sample are listed, as sequenced in a study of blood T cell repertoires in COVID-19. Libraries were prepared by immunoSEQ multiplex PCR; TCRdb keeps only in-frame clonotypes and omits some of them. The sample lists some 150,000 clones; 75% to 90% were seen once. The sample comprised peripheral blood. These receptors all stem from an older woman with acute or convalescent COVID-19.

This clone appeared once. The V gene is TRBV3-1 (or the pseudogene TRBV3-2), the J gene TRBJ1-2, with 8 bases that match TRBD1. This CDR3 spans 14 amino acids. Germline V gene lookup returns CDR1 LGHDT and CDR2 YNNKEL (reference sequence). Losses at the gene ends were 4 bases for V and 4 bases for J; bases not matched to a gene: 5. The CDR3 DNA is TGTGCCAGCAGCCCGGACAGGGCAAGCTATGGCTACACCTTC. It is translated as CASSPDRASYGYTF.

This chain uses TRBV1 with TRBJ2-5; the table gives TRBD2 as D, unverified against the DNA. TRBV1 is a pseudogene locus. The CDR3 is 18 residues long. The CDR3 region has the DNA TGCACCAGCAGCCAAGATTTTGGGAGCGGGGGGGCGGAGGAGACCCAGTACTTC. Protein sequence: CTSSQDFGSGGAEETQYF.

This clone was seen only a few times. The chain uses TRBV15 and TRBJ2-6; TRBD1 matches at 8 bases. V lost 7 bases to trimming and J lost 2 bases; unmatched junction nucleotides: 4. CDR1 and CDR2 from the germline V gene are LNHNV and YYDKDF (reference sequence). The CDR3 sequence is 15 residues long. Written as DNA, the CDR3 is TGTGCCACCACCCAGGGGGCAGCTGGGGCCAACGTCCTGACTTTC. Its protein product is CATTQGAAGANVLTF.

V and J are TRBV28 and TRBJ1-2; D might be TRBD1 (6 bases). V gave up 8 bases and J gave up 7 bases, with 17 bases separating them. The CDR3 has 13 amino acids. The germline CDR1 and CDR2 sequences are MDHEN and SYDVKM. This CDR3 is CASRVGGAGGYTF. The CDR3 coding sequence is TGTGCCAGCCGAGTCGGGGGGGCGGGTGGCTACACCTTC.

The genes are TRBV20-1 and TRBJ2-7; 10 bases are a match to TRBD1. The CDR3 sequence is 11 residues long. The germline V gene has CDR1 DFQATT and CDR2 SNEGSKA (reference sequence). Trimming removed 6 bases from V and 6 bases from J; junction bases left unmatched: 2. Here the CDR3 reads CSARQGAEQYF. CDR3 nucleotide sequence: TGCAGTGCCAGACAGGGGGCCGAGCAGTACTTC.

About this clone: The junction differs from germline at one of its ends, possibly a read error. The J gene is TRBJ1-2, the V gene TRBV2; 8 bases map to TRBD1. Germline V gives CDR1 SNHLY, CDR2 FYNNEI. The CDR3 runs 11 residues. CDR3 in amino acids: CSRGRFPGYTF. CDR3 coding DNA: TGTTCCAGGGGGCGCTTTCCTGGCTACACCTTC.

The chain uses TRBV10-3 and TRBJ1-6; 9 bases match TRBD1. J lost 9 bases, V lost 6 bases, and 9 bases had no gene match. This CDR3 spans 15 amino acids. Germline lookup yields CDR1 ENHRY and CDR2 SYGVKD. CDR3 amino acids: CAISPGQGFGSPLHF. DNA for the CDR3: TGTGCCATCAGCCCGGGACAGGGTTTTGGTTCACCCCTCCACTTT.

The genes are TRBV25-1 and TRBJ2-7, with D uncertain. Germline CDR1 MGHDK, CDR2 SYGVNS. V was cut by 6 bases and J by 7 bases, with 19 bases left in between. There are 14 residues in the CDR3. Here the CDR3 DNA reads TGTGCCAGCAGCCCGGCCAGACTTCCTATTGAGCAGTACTTC. Its translation: CASSPARLPIEQYF.

This sequence joins TRBV5-1 and TRBJ2-5; 8 bases line up with TRBD2. CDR1 and CDR2 from the germline V gene are SGHRS and YFSETQ. This CDR3 contains 15 residues. Trimming at V came to 6 bases and at J to 5 bases, leaving 12 bases not matched to a gene. In DNA, the CDR3 is TGCGCCAGCACCCGGCGGGGGGCGCAGAGGGAGACCCAGTACTTC. It specifies CASTRRGAQRETQYF.

The chain is built from TRBV19 and TRBJ2-5; D call uncertain. Germline lookup yields CDR1 LNHDA and CDR2 SQIVND (reference sequence). V was shortened by 4 bases and J by 3 bases, with 9 bases between the two germline ends. The CDR3 contains 13 residues. CDR3 in DNA: TGTGCCAGTAGTAGCACAGCTAAAGAGACCCAGTACTTC. Protein product: CASSSTAKETQYF.

The chain carries TRBV5-4 and TRBJ2-7; 8 bases match TRBD1. There are 14 residues in the CDR3. After removal of 4 bases from V and 2 bases from J, the junction contained 5 bases not matched to a gene. The germline V gene encodes CDR1 SGHNT and CDR2 YYREEE (reference sequence). The chain's CDR3 is CASSAGQATYEQYF. CDR3 nucleotides: TGTGCCAGCAGCGCGGGACAGGCTACCTACGAGCAGTACTTC.

The chain recombines TRBV18 with TRBJ2-1, with 8 nucleotides matching TRBD2. Germline V gene data show CDR1 as KGHSH and CDR2 as LQKENI. The CDR3 runs 15 residues. The V and J ends lost 4 bases and 1 base, in that order; junction bases with no gene match: 3. Here the CDR3 DNA reads TGTGCCAGCTCACGGGCGGGGGGATCCTACAATGAGCAGTTCTTC. Encoded protein: CASSRAGGSYNEQFF.

The rearrangement links TRBV6-1 to TRBJ2-7, with 8 bases that match TRBD1. The CDR3 length is 13 residues. Trimming took 5 bases from V and 4 from J; bases not matched to a gene: 4. Germline V lookup: CDR1 MNHNS, CDR2 SASEGT. CDR3 in DNA: TGTGCCAGCAGTCAGACAGGGGAGTACGAGCAGTACTTC. As protein: CASSQTGEYEQYF.

The genes are TRBV5-1 and TRBJ1-1, with unresolved D. CDR3 size: 15 residues. V gave up 7 bases and J gave up 4 bases, with 20 bases separating them. Looked up from germline, CDR1 is SGHRS and CDR2 is YFSETQ. The CDR3 nucleotides are TGCGCCAGCGGACGGGGAGGAGAGGGAGGCACTGAAGCTTTCTTT. Amino acids: CASGRGGEGGTEAFF.

This chain connects TRBV11-1 to TRBJ2-1; TRBD2 agrees at 10 bases. This CDR3 has 16 residues. Germline V gene sequence: CDR1 SGHAT, CDR2 FQDESV (reference sequence). V lost 3 bases, J lost 6 bases, and 8 bases stayed unmatched. The CDR3 DNA reads TGTGCCAGCAGCTTTAGCGGGGGGCCTTATCCCAATGAGCAGTTCTTC. This gives the protein CASSFSGGPYPNEQFF.

DNA for the CDR3: TGTGCCACCCTGGGGACTAGCGGGGGGGTTAGCACAGATACGCAGTATTTT. Residues: CATLGTSGGVSTDTQYF. The J gene is TRBJ2-3, the V gene TRBV10-3; 16 bases fit TRBD2. J gave up 0 bases and V 10 bases, and 7 bases lay outside the gene matches. Germline CDR1 ENHRY, CDR2 SYGVKD. The length of the CDR3 is 17 residues.

The chain uses TRBV4-2 and TRBJ2-3; 7 bases align to TRBD2. The V gene's germline CDR1 is LGHNA and CDR2 YNFKEQ. The J segment lost 4 bases and the V segment lost 1 base, leaving 5 bases of the junction unmatched. This CDR3 region has 15 residues. The CDR3 reads CASSQGDYDSDTQYF. The CDR3 region has the DNA TGTGCCAGCAGCCAAGGGGACTATGATTCAGATACGCAGTATTTT.

This chain connects TRBV5-4 to TRBJ2-3; 7 positions agree with TRBD1. V lost 0 bases and J lost 6; bases outside the gene matches: 4. This CDR3 is 14 amino acids long. Germline loops: CDR1 SGHNT, CDR2 YYREEE (reference sequence). CDR3 sequence (DNA): TGTGCCAGCAGCTTGGCGACAGGGCCGGATACGCAGTATTTT. It is translated as CASSLATGPDTQYF.

CDR3 region: CSARDRELFF. DNA of the CDR3: TGCAGTGCTAGGGACAGGGAACTGTTTTTT. The chain uses TRBV20-1 and TRBJ1-4; 8 bases match TRBD1. CDR1 DFQATT and CDR2 SNEGSKA come from the germline V gene (reference sequence). The CDR3 is 10 amino acids. V shed 3 bases and J 12 bases; nucleotides not matched to a gene: 0.

The chain links TRBV7-9 to TRBJ2-7; TRBD2 aligns across 13 bases. CDR1 is SEHNR and CDR2 is FQNEAQ in the germline V gene (reference sequence). V dropped 4 bases and J dropped 4; count of bases not matched to a gene: 10. CDR3 length equals 17 residues. The DNA of the CDR3 is TGTGCCAGCAGCTCCCTGACTAGCGGGGGGATCTTTTACGAGCAGTACGTC. Its protein product is CASSSLTSGGIFYEQYV.

This clone has just a few counts. The chain has TRBV27 and TRBJ2-1; no definite D call. Germline lookup yields CDR1 MNHEY and CDR2 SMNVEV (reference sequence). There are 16 residues in the CDR3. V lost 4 bases, J lost 0 bases, and 13 bases lay in between. The CDR3 DNA sequence: TGTGCCAGCAGTTCACCTCGATGGAGCTCCTACAATGAGCAGTTCTTC. It translates to CASSSPRWSSYNEQFF.

The chain uses TRBV4-2 and TRBJ2-1; 7 bases are shared with TRBD2. There are 15 residues in the CDR3. Per germline, CDR1 LGHNA and CDR2 YNFKEQ. J was trimmed by 9 bases and V by 5 bases; bases with no gene match: 13. CDR3 sequence (DNA): TGTGCCAGCAGCTTCCCCAGAGTAGCGGGTGGTGAGCAGTTCTTC. It is translated as CASSFPRVAGGEQFF.

J is TRBJ1-2 and V is TRBV24-1, with 9 bases identical to TRBD1. V was clipped by 4 bases and J by 8 bases; unmatched bases: 7. The CDR3 consists of 14 residues. CDR1 is KGHDR, CDR2 SFDVKD, per germline. The CDR3 loop is CATSDSDRGAGYTF. DNA of the CDR3: TGTGCCACCAGTGACTCCGACAGGGGGGCCGGCTACACCTTC.

This chain connects TRBV6-2 or TRBV6-3 to TRBJ2-7, with D maybe TRBD1 (5 bases). V was shortened by 6 bases and J by 0 bases, with 15 bases between the two germline ends. In germline, CDR1 is MNHEY, CDR2 SVGEGT. The length of the CDR3 is 15 residues. The CDR3 reads CASSRDHRSSYEQYF. Written as DNA, the CDR3 is TGTGCCAGCAGCCGCGACCACAGGAGCTCCTACGAGCAGTACTTC.

The chain combines TRBV19 with TRBJ2-1; tentatively, D is TRBD2 (5 bases). CDR3 length: 15 amino acids. V lost 4 bases to trimming and J lost 2 bases, with 12 bases between them. CDR1 and CDR2 (germline): LNHDA, SQIVND (reference sequence). CDR3 DNA: TGTGCCAGTAGTACTTTCGAGCGGCCCTACAATGAGCAGTTCTTC. Amino acid sequence: CASSTFERPYNEQFF.

The J gene is TRBJ1-1, the V gene TRBV5-1, with D perhaps matching TRBD1 (5 bases). The CDR3 length is 14 residues. The V gene's germline CDR1 is SGHRS and CDR2 YFSETQ. The V end was cut by 1 base, the J end by 8 bases, with 15 bases between. CDR3: CASSLTGGNVEAFF. Written as DNA, the CDR3 is TGCGCCAGCAGCTTGACGGGGGGGAATGTGGAAGCTTTCTTT.